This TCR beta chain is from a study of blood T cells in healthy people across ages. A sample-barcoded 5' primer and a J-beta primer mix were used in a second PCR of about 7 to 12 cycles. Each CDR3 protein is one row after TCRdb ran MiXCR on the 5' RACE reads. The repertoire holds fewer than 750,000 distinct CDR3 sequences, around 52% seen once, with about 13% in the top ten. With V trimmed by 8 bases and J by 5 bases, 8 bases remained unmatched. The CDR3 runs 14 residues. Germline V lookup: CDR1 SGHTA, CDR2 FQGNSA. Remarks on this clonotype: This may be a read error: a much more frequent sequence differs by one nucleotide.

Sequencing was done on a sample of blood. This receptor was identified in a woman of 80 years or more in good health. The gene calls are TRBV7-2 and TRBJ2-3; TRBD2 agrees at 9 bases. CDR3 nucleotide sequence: TGTGCCAGCGGCCGTAGCGGGGGTGGAGATACGCAGTATTTT. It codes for CASGRSGGGDTQYF.